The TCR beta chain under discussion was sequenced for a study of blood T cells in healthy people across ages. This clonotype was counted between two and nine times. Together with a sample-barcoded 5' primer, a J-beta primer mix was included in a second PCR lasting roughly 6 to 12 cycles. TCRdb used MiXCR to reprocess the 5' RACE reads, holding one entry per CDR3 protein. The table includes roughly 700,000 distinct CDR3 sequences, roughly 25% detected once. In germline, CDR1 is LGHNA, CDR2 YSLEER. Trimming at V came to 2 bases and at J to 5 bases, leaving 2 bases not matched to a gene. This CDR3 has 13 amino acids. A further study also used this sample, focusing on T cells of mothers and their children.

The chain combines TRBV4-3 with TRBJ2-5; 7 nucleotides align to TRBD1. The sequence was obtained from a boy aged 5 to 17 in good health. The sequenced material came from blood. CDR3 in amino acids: CASSQQGVETQYF. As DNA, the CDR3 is TGCGCCAGCAGCCAACAGGGGGTGGAGACCCAGTACTTC.